A selection of T cell receptor beta chains follows, all from one sample in a study of blood T cell repertoires in COVID-19. The assay was immunoSEQ multiplex PCR, and TCRdb's table has in-frame clones only and misses some. Of roughly 150,000 clones in the sample, roughly 93% were seen once. The sample consisted of peripheral blood. These receptors all stem from a man younger than 35 with COVID-19, enrolled during active disease. Both conserved end residues are part of each CDR3. The D gene is left open where the match is weak. Only some rows state a clone size, as once, few, many or a class for expanded clones.

V	size	J	D	DNA	CDR3
TRBV7-9	.	TRBJ1-1	.	TGTGCCAGCAGCTTAAGCGGCAACACTGAAGCTTTCTTT	CASSLSGNTEAFF
TRBV10-3	.	TRBJ2-7	TRBD2	TGTGCCATCGGGGCGTCTAGCGGGAACTACGAGCAGTACTTC	CAIGASSGNYEQYF
TRBV7-9	few	TRBJ1-1	TRBD1	TGTGCCAGCAGCTTTACCTGGACAGGGAATTTCCTTGAAGCTTTCTTT	CASSFTWTGNFLEAFF
TRBV4-3	.	TRBJ2-1	.	TGCGCCAGCAGCCAAGCCCCATACAATGAGCAGTTCTTC	CASSQAPYNEQFF
TRBV28	.	TRBJ2-7	.	TGTGCCAGCAGTTCCTTAGGGAATGGGGCTAACGAGCAGTACTTC	CASSSLGNGANEQYF
TRBV29-1	.	TRBJ1-2	TRBD1	TGCAGCGTTGGACAGGGTACATATGGCTACACCTTC	CSVGQGTYGYTF
TRBV5-6	.	TRBJ2-7	TRBD1	TGTGCCAGCACCTTTGGACAGGGTCCCGGGTACGAGCAGTACTTC	CASTFGQGPGYEQYF
TRBV28	.	TRBJ1-1	TRBD1	TGTGCCAGCAGTATAGAAGACAGGGGGCGATGGAACACTGAAGCTTTCTTT	CASSIEDRGRWNTEAFF
TRBV19	.	TRBJ2-7	.	TGTGCCAGTAGTTCCCTTAGCTCCTACGAGCAGTACTTC	CASSSLSSYEQYF
TRBV23-1	.	TRBJ1-5	TRBD1	TGCGCCAGCAGTCAACCCGACGGATGCGGGACAGGGGGTCATCAGCCCCAGCATTTT	CASSQPDGCGTGGHQPQHF
TRBV15	.	TRBJ1-4	.	TGTGCCACCAGCAGAGGGGTACAGGGCGGAAATGAAAAACTGCTTTTT	CATSRGVQGGNEKLLF
TRBV11-2	once	TRBJ1-3	TRBD1	TGTGCCAGCAGCGCCGACAGGGCTGGAAACACCATATATTTT	CASSADRAGNTIYF
TRBV18	.	TRBJ2-1	TRBD2	TGTGCCAGCTCACCCTCGGTAGCGGGAGTGGGTGAGCAGTTCTTC	CASSPSVAGVGEQFF
TRBV15	.	TRBJ1-4	.	TGTGCCACCAGCAGTAGTCCCGCAACTAATGAAAAACTGTTTTTT	CATSSSPATNEKLFF
TRBV28	.	TRBJ1-2	TRBD1	TGTGCCAGCAGCTCCGGGACAGGAAGATCGGGCTACACCTTC	CASSSGTGRSGYTF
TRBV9	.	TRBJ2-1	TRBD2	TGTGCCAGCAGCGTAGGAGGGACTAGCGGGAGGGCCGGTACAGGCAATGAGCAGTTCTTC	CASSVGGTSGRAGTGNEQFF
TRBV5-1	.	TRBJ1-6	.	TGCGCCAGCAGCTTGGGCCAAGGGGTCCGGGCACCCCTCCACTTT	CASSLGQGVRAPLHF
TRBV5-6	.	TRBJ2-7	TRBD2	TGTGCCAGCAGCCCGTCGACTAGCGGCATCTCCTACGAGCAGTACTTC	CASSPSTSGISYEQYF
TRBV30	many	TRBJ1-1	.	TGTGCCTGGAGTAACGGGGGGAGGACTGAAGCTTTCTTT	CAWSNGGRTEAFF
TRBV19	once	TRBJ1-1	.	TGTGCCAGTAGTGGGATTGAGGGGGGGCTCACTGAAGCTTTCTTT	CASSGIEGGLTEAFF
TRBV5-4	once	TRBJ2-2	TRBD2	TGTGCCAGCAGATCACGACTAGCGGGAGGCCGAACCGGGGAGCTGTTTTTT	CASRSRLAGGRTGELFF
TRBV5-1	once	TRBJ2-6	TRBD1	TGCGCCAGCAGCCCTCGGACAGGGCATACCTCTGGGGCCAACGTCCTGACTTTC	CASSPRTGHTSGANVLTF
TRBV7-9	once	TRBJ2-7	TRBD1	TGTGCCAGCAGCCCCGCCGGGACAGGGAGCTCCTACGAGCAGTACTTC	CASSPAGTGSSYEQYF
TRBV7-9	.	TRBJ1-3	TRBD1	TGTGCCAGCAGCCACCGGGACAGGGGACGTAATGCCATATATTTT	CASSHRDRGRNAIYF
TRBV28	.	TRBJ1-2	TRBD1	TGTGCCAGCAGTTTATCCGACAGGGGGCGGGGCTACACCTTC	CASSLSDRGRGYTF
TRBV4-1	.	TRBJ2-7	TRBD1	TGCGCCAGCAGCTCAAACGGACGGGACAGATCCTACGAGCAGTACTTC	CASSSNGRDRSYEQYF
TRBV6-5	once	TRBJ2-7	TRBD1	TGTGCCAGCAGTTTAACCACAGGGGGCTTAATTTACGAGCAGTACTTC	CASSLTTGGLIYEQYF
TRBV5-4	.	TRBJ1-2	.	TGTGCCAGCAGCCGTGCGCTCAGGGGCCGGGTAGTTAACTATGGCTACACCTTC	CASSRALRGRVVNYGYTF
TRBV28	.	TRBJ2-3	TRBD2	TGTGCCAGCAGTTTAAGGTGGGAGGGCCTTTTAGATACGCAGTATTTT	CASSLRWEGLLDTQYF
TRBV21-1	once	TRBJ1-5	.	TGTGCCAGCAGCAACGTCCCGCTAATGCGCAATCAGCCCCAGCATTTT	CASSNVPLMRNQPQHF
TRBV28	once	TRBJ2-1	.	TGTGCCAGCAGTCTAAGGGGAACGGTAGACAATGAGCAGTTCTTC	CASSLRGTVDNEQFF
TRBV5-4	.	TRBJ1-2	.	TGTGCCAGCAGCTCGACAGGCAGCTATGGCTACACCTTC	CASSSTGSYGYTF
TRBV27	.	TRBJ2-2	TRBD1	TGTGCCAGCAGTTTCGGGGCAGGGGGAATCAAGGAGCTGTTTTTT	CASSFGAGGIKELFF
TRBV7-3	.	TRBJ2-2	.	TGTGCCAGCAGCCCACTGACAGGGACTGCCGGGGAGCTGTTTTTT	CASSPLTGTAGELFF
TRBV30	.	TRBJ1-2	.	TGTGCCTGGGCCACACAGGGTATAGGGAACTATGGCTACACCTTC	CAWATQGIGNYGYTF
TRBV6-6	.	TRBJ2-5	TRBD2	TGTGCCAGCAGTCGGGACAAAACCGGGACTAGCGGGGGCGAGACCCAGTACTTC	CASSRDKTGTSGGETQYF
TRBV5-1	.	TRBJ1-5	.	TGCGCCAGCAGCTTGTCAGGGCGAAGCAATCAGCCCCAGCATTTT	CASSLSGRSNQPQHF
TRBV19	.	TRBJ2-7	.	TGTGCCAGTAGTATCGGCAGACTGTCCTACGAGCAGTACTTC	CASSIGRLSYEQYF
TRBV29-1	few	TRBJ1-1	TRBD1	TGCAGCGTTGGTTCAGGGGGCACTGGCACTGAAGCTTTCTTT	CSVGSGGTGTEAFF
TRBV13	.	TRBJ2-3	.	TGTGCCAGCGGCGGTTCGCGGGGTTCCACAGATACGCAGTATTTT	CASGGSRGSTDTQYF
TRBV7-8	few	TRBJ2-7	.	TGTGCCAGCAGTTCCCCTGAGTGGGGGGTCGACGAGCAGTACTTC	CASSSPEWGVDEQYF
TRBV11-2	.	TRBJ2-1	TRBD2	TGTGCCAGCAGCCCAAGAGCGGGAGTCTACAATGAGCAGTTCTTC	CASSPRAGVYNEQFF
TRBV27	.	TRBJ1-1	TRBD1	TGTGCCAGCAGTTTTGACAGGGACACTGAAGCTTTCTTT	CASSFDRDTEAFF
TRBV9	once	TRBJ2-7	TRBD2	TGTGCCAGCAGCCCCGGAGCTAGCGGGTACTACGAGCAGTACTTC	CASSPGASGYYEQYF
TRBV4-2	once	TRBJ2-3	.	TGTGCCAGCAGCCAAAGTTTAGCACAGGGCGGGGGAGATACGCAGTATTTT	CASSQSLAQGGGDTQYF
TRBV7-9	.	TRBJ2-7	.	TGTGCCAGCAGCTTAAGGGGTGACTACGAGCAGTACTTC	CASSLRGDYEQYF
TRBV7-9	.	TRBJ2-3	TRBD1	TGTGCCAGCAGCCCACCACGACCGAACCCGGGACAGGGCAAAGATACGCAGTATTTT	CASSPPRPNPGQGKDTQYF
TRBV5-8	.	TRBJ1-5	.	TGTGCCAGCAGCACAGGGTTTTTACAGCCCCAGCATTTT	CASSTGFLQPQHF